Presented here are 4 T cell receptor beta chains from one specimen sequenced in a study of T-cell reconstitution after alpha-beta-depleted transplantation in children. Preparation of the TCRbeta library used unique molecular identifiers. TCRdb independently ran MiXCR on the PCR reads; one entry per CDR3 protein. Of just over 950,000 distinct CDR3 sequences in the sample, around 30% were seen once. This specimen was PBMCs, mostly from graft donor cells, taken 360 days after TCRalphabeta/CD19-depleted stem cell transplant. The receptors shown here come from a boy younger than two who had a stem cell transplant for SCID, so the T cells may come from the graft donor.

This clonotype was counted a few times. The gene calls are TRBV20-1 and TRBJ2-1; either TRBD1 or TRBD2 may supply D (6 bases each). The CDR3 sequence is 15 residues long. Germline CDR1 reads DFQATT; CDR2 reads SNEGSKA (reference sequence). V was cut by 0 bases and J by 1 base, with 10 bases left in between. CDR3 sequence: CSAREKGGSYNEQFF. For the CDR3, the DNA is TGCAGTGCTAGAGAGAAAGGGGGGTCCTACAATGAGCAGTTCTTC.

This clonotype is a singleton in its sample. The gene calls are TRBV18 and TRBJ1-5; D perhaps matches TRBD1 (5 bases). CDR3 length equals 15 residues. The V gene lost 6 bases and the J gene lost 6 bases, with 18 bases spanning the gap. The germline V gene encodes CDR1 KGHSH and CDR2 LQKENI. The CDR3 spells CASSPSAGGGQPQHF. The CDR3 DNA reads TGTGCCAGCTCTCCATCCGCGGGGGGAGGTCAGCCCCAGCATTTT.

This clonotype was picked up a small number of times. This chain joins TRBV2 and TRBJ2-5; 10 bases line up with TRBD1. Trimming removed 9 bases from V and 2 bases from J; junction bases left unmatched: 3. The CDR3 has 13 amino acids. Germline values: CDR1 SNHLY, CDR2 FYNNEI. DNA of the CDR3: TGTGCCAGGGGGACAGGGGAACAAGAGACCCAGTACTTC. Translation: CARGTGEQETQYF.

In nucleotides, the CDR3 is TGCGCCAGCAGCAAGGGACAGCAGTTCCTGCAGTACTTC. This sequence encodes CASSKGQQFLQYF. V and J are TRBV5-1 and TRBJ2-7; 7 bases align to TRBD1. Trimming at V came to 4 bases and at J to 9 bases, leaving 10 bases not matched to a gene. CDR1 SGHRS and CDR2 YFSETQ come from the germline V gene. The CDR3 runs to 13 residues. Filled out from reference TRBV5-1 and TRBJ2-7, the complete variable domain reads KAGVTQTPRYLIKTRGQQVTLSCSPISGHRSVSWYQQTPGQGLQFLFEYFSETQRNKGNFPGRFSGRQFSNSRSEMNVSTLELGDSALYLCASSKGQQFLQYFGPGTRLTVT.